The 21 T cell receptor beta chains listed next were all sequenced from one sample in a study of PD-L1 blockade in urothelial cancer. Clones were read by immunoSEQ multiplex PCR, and TCRdb kept only the in-frame ones, dropping some. This table holds about 72,000 clones, more than 75% found once. Noted time point: pretreatment peripheral blood. The sequences come from PBMCs, collected around atezolizumab (anti-PD-L1) treatment. Every receptor here comes from a man in his 60s with urothelial cancer.

V gene TRBV19 combines with J gene TRBJ2-7, with D perhaps matching TRBD2 (5 bases). V dropped 3 bases and J dropped 3 bases, with 18 bases sitting between them. The length of the CDR3 is 16 residues. CDR1 is LNHDA, CDR2 SQIVND, per germline (reference sequence). The CDR3 bases are TGTGCCAGTAGTATGTATGCGAGGGTTGGGATCTACGAGCAGTACTTC. Translated: CASSMYARVGIYEQYF.

The rearrangement links TRBV28 to TRBJ2-6, with 7 bases matching TRBD2. Per the germline V gene, CDR1 is MDHEN and CDR2 is SYDVKM. The CDR3 runs 15 residues. The junction had 3 bases not matched to a gene; V was cut back by 3 bases and J by 4 bases. The CDR3 DNA reads TGTGCCAGCAGTTTTGGGGGAGGGGGGGCCAACGTCCTGACTTTC. Encoded protein: CASSFGGGGANVLTF.

V and J are TRBV30 and TRBJ1-4; 9 bases agree with TRBD1. Germline V gene sequence: CDR1 GTSNPN, CDR2 SVGIG (reference sequence). The CDR3 is made up of 14 amino acids. V lost 2 bases and J lost 6; bases outside the gene matches: 4. The CDR3 loop reads CAWSFRTGDEKLFF. CDR3 DNA sequence: TGTGCCTGGAGTTTCAGGACAGGGGATGAAAAACTGTTTTTT.

V is TRBV9 and J is TRBJ2-1; TRBD1 aligns across 7 bases. Germline V gene sequence: CDR1 SGDLS, CDR2 YYNGEE. Unmatched junction bases numbered 7, after V lost 2 bases and J lost 8 bases. This CDR3 comprises 14 residues. For the CDR3, the DNA is TGTGCCAGCAGCGTTCGGACAGGTCAGGATGAGCAGTTCTTC. This encodes CASSVRTGQDEQFF.

This clone has just a few counts. The rearrangement links TRBV5-6 to TRBJ2-7; 10 nucleotides agree with TRBD1. V dropped 4 bases and J dropped 6; count of bases not matched to a gene: 7. Per germline, CDR1 SGHDT and CDR2 YYEEEE. The CDR3 is 14 residues long. The CDR3 spells CASSIRDRGLEQYF. CDR3 coding DNA: TGTGCCAGCAGCATCCGGGACAGGGGTCTCGAGCAGTACTTC. The entire variable domain, with the rest obtained from reference TRBV5-6 and TRBJ2-7, is as follows: DAGVTQSPTHLIKTRGQQVTLRCSPKSGHDTVSWYQQALGQGPQFIFQYYEEEERQRGNFPDRFSGHQFPNYSSELNVNALLLGDSALYLCASSIRDRGLEQYFGPGTRLTVT.

V is TRBV19 and J is TRBJ2-2, with 8 bases matching TRBD2. CDR3 size: 16 residues. Germline CDR1 reads LNHDA; CDR2 reads SQIVND (reference sequence). With V trimmed by 3 bases and J by 8 bases, 11 bases remained unmatched. CDR3 residues: CASSIERGSLLGELFF. The CDR3 DNA sequence: TGTGCCAGTAGTATCGAGCGGGGGAGCCTATTGGGGGAGCTGTTTTTT.

The rearrangement uses TRBV11-3 and TRBJ2-5, with D tentatively TRBD2 (7 bases). Germline CDR1 reads SGHNT; CDR2 reads YENEEA. V lost 3 bases, J lost 6 bases, and 11 bases lay in between. This CDR3 has 13 residues. The CDR3 region has the DNA TGTGCCAGCAGCTTTATGGGGGGGCAGACCCAGTACTTC. Its protein product is CASSFMGGQTQYF.

The V call is TRBV5-8, the J call TRBJ1-6; possibly TRBD1 for D (5 bases). Trimming cost V 4 bases and J 5 bases, with 10 bases left between them. This CDR3 spans 14 amino acids. Germline V gene data show CDR1 as SGHTS and CDR2 as YDEGEE. CDR3 protein: CASSAWGDNSPLHF. The CDR3 DNA is TGTGCCAGCAGCGCCTGGGGGGATAATTCACCCCTCCACTTT.

CDR3: CASSLSAPAAQYF. The CDR3 region has the DNA TGTGCCAGCAGCTTAAGTGCCCCGGCGGCCCAGTACTTC. The chain has TRBV11-2 and TRBJ2-5; D is uncertain. Germline loops: CDR1 SGHAT, CDR2 FQNNGV. The germline V and J ends were trimmed by 2 bases and 9 bases, with 13 bases remaining between them. The CDR3 runs 13 residues.

This chain connects TRBV7-3 to TRBJ2-2, with D maybe TRBD1 (5 bases). In germline, CDR1 is SGHTA, CDR2 FQGTGA. CDR3 length: 13 amino acids. Between the trimmed V and J ends, which lost 3 bases and 7 bases, there was a span of 9 bases. CDR3 sequence: CASSFSGNGELFF. The CDR3 DNA is TGTGCCAGCAGCTTTTCAGGGAACGGGGAGCTGTTTTTT.

The V and J genes are TRBV30 and TRBJ1-1, with 8 positions matching TRBD1. Trimming took 1 base from V and 4 from J; bases not matched to a gene: 2. This CDR3 is built from 13 residues. Germline V gives CDR1 GTSNPN, CDR2 SVGIG (reference sequence). The CDR3 protein is CAWSGQGFTEAFF. The CDR3 bases are TGTGCCTGGAGTGGACAGGGGTTCACTGAAGCTTTCTTT.

The chain recombines TRBV7-8 with TRBJ2-7, with 8 bases that match TRBD1. The germline gives CDR1 SGHVS, CDR2 FQNEAQ. The CDR3 runs 15 residues. V was clipped by 5 bases and J by 0 bases; unmatched bases: 6. The CDR3 DNA reads as TGTGCCAGCAGCCCCCCGGGGACAGGCTCCTACGAGCAGTACTTC. This gives the protein CASSPPGTGSYEQYF.

This chain connects TRBV4-2 to TRBJ2-5, with 10 bases aligning to TRBD1. The trim removed 0 bases at V and 1 base at J, leaving 2 bases unmatched. This CDR3 is 16 amino acids long. Looked up from germline, CDR1 is LGHNA and CDR2 is YNFKEQ. The CDR3 DNA sequence: TGTGCCAGCAGCCAAGAGGGGACAGGGGCCCAAGAGACCCAGTACTTC. Translating gives CASSQEGTGAQETQYF.

The chain has TRBV2 and TRBJ1-4; TRBD1 matches at 8 bases. J was trimmed by 8 bases and V by 6 bases; bases with no gene match: 11. CDR1 is SNHLY and CDR2 is FYNNEI in the germline V gene. CDR3 size: 15 residues. The CDR3 here is CASRATGGRGEKLFF. Written as DNA, the CDR3 is TGTGCCAGCAGAGCAACAGGGGGAAGGGGCGAAAAACTGTTTTTT.

The rearrangement joins TRBV19 to TRBJ2-5, with a possible D match to TRBD2 (5 bases). V was clipped by 3 bases and J by 2 bases, with 13 bases between them. Germline assignment: CDR1 LNHDA and CDR2 SQIVND (reference sequence). This CDR3 is 15 amino acids long. DNA of the CDR3: TGTGCCAGTAGTATCCCGCCCGACTATCAAGAGACCCAGTACTTC. It translates to CASSIPPDYQETQYF.

This chain uses TRBV2 with TRBJ1-2; 8 nucleotides align to TRBD1. The germline CDR1 and CDR2 sequences are SNHLY and FYNNEI. The junction had 4 bases not matched to a gene; V was cut back by 7 bases and J by 0 bases. The CDR3 has 14 residues. CDR3 loop: CASTPQGANYGYTF. In DNA form, the CDR3 reads TGTGCCAGCACTCCACAGGGGGCTAACTATGGCTACACCTTC.

In this sample, this clone turned up a few times. This chain joins TRBV7-8 and TRBJ2-1; TRBD1 is a possible D gene (6 bases). V gave up 1 base and J gave up 3 bases, with 10 bases separating them. The length of the CDR3 is 15 residues. Germline CDR1 is SGHVS and CDR2 is FQNEAQ. The DNA for the CDR3 is TGTGCCAGCAGCTTAGTGGGACATAGCTACAATGAGCAGTTCTTC. Protein product: CASSLVGHSYNEQFF.

The rearrangement joins TRBV12-5 to TRBJ2-3, with a tentative D call TRBD1 (5 bases). Per germline, CDR1 LGHNT and CDR2 FRNRAP. Trimming left V 5 bases short and J 7 bases short, with 7 bases between. CDR3 size: 11 residues. The CDR3 loop is CASGLGHTQYF. The CDR3 coding sequence is TGTGCTAGTGGTCTGGGGCATACGCAGTATTTT. Supplemented by reference TRBV12-5 and TRBJ2-3, the full variable domain reads DARVTQTPRHKVTEMGQEVTMRCQPILGHNTVFWYRQTMMQGLELLAYFRNRAPLDDSGMPKDRFSAEMPDATLATLKIQPSEPRDSAVYFCASGLGHTQYFGPGTRLTVL.

This chain uses TRBV10-3 with TRBJ1-4; D may be TRBD1 (5 bases). Trimming took 5 bases from V and 5 from J, leaving 9 bases between them. CDR1 and CDR2 (germline): ENHRY, SYGVKD. The CDR3 has 13 residues. Written as DNA, the CDR3 is TGTGCCATCAGTCGGGCAGGGAATGAAAAACTGTTTTTT. Residues: CAISRAGNEKLFF.

The genes are TRBV2 and TRBJ2-5; the D is unclear. The CDR3 extends over 15 amino acids. Germline-derived CDR1 and CDR2 are SNHLY and FYNNEI. V was cut by 0 bases and J by 7 bases, with 15 bases left in between. The CDR3 nucleotides read TGTGCCAGCAGTGAAGCCCAACACCAACGTTCGACCCAGTACTTC. Protein: CASSEAQHQRSTQYF. The full variable domain, rest sourced from reference TRBV2 and TRBJ2-5, is EPEVTQTPSHQVTQMGQEVILRCVPISNHLYFYWYRQILGQKVEFLVSFYNNEISEKSEIFDDQFSVERPDGSNFTLKIRSTKLEDSAMYFCASSEAQHQRSTQYFGPGTRLLVL.

The V gene is TRBV7-2, the J gene TRBJ2-1; the D gene is possibly TRBD1 (5 bases). This CDR3 contains 16 residues. Per the germline V gene, CDR1 is SGHTA and CDR2 is FQGNSA. V lost 3 bases and J 3 bases, leaving 15 bases between the germline ends. The CDR3 DNA sequence: TGTGCCAGCAGCTTTGCTCCGACAGAAAACTACAATGAGCAGTTCTTC. It is translated as CASSFAPTENYNEQFF.